The clone carrying this T cell receptor beta chain has only a few counts. Its antigen is currently unknown. These data belong to a study of T cells in Graves' hyperthyroidism and ophthalmopathy. Study-wide background: Before any treatment, at initial diagnosis, peripheral blood was collected. Overall study findings and caveats: Before onset, by a median of around 6.1 months, the model predicted ophthalmopathy. Ophthalmopathy and stable hyperthyroidism were separated by a 13 V-J model.

Researchers amplified the TCR beta CDR3 regions from RNA transcripts. HTBI primers were employed in a first-round RT-PCR of the TCR CDR3. One entry per CDR3 protein results from TCRdb running MiXCR on the multiplex PCR reads. This table has 350,000 or so distinct CDR3 sequences, around 18% appearing once. Ophthalmopathy cases scored 3 or more on the Clinical Activity Score and 4 or more on NOSPECS grade, with duration below 3 months. The length of the CDR3 is 13 residues. V lost 6 bases to trimming and J lost 5 bases, with 10 bases between them. The germline V gene encodes CDR1 MNHEY and CDR2 SVGAGI. The genes are TRBV6-5 and TRBJ2-2; no definite D call. The sequence was collected from a woman aged 35 to 49 with Graves' ophthalmopathy. The sample consisted of blood. CDR3 loop: CASRTPVTGELFF. As DNA, the CDR3 is TGTGCCAGCAGGACCCCAGTAACCGGGGAGCTGTTTTTT.